Listed here are 9 T cell receptor beta chains from one sample, sequenced in a study of blood T cells in healthy people across ages. Primed by a sample-barcoded 5' primer and a J-beta primer mix, a second PCR proceeded for about 7 to 11 cycles. One entry per CDR3 protein, called by TCRdb with MiXCR from the 5' RACE reads. The sample has about 1.6 million distinct CDR3 sequences, 30% to 40% seen once. The sample comprised blood. The receptors were gathered from a woman aged 30 to 39 in good health.

The chain has TRBV5-1 and TRBJ2-5, with TRBD1 matching over 10 bases. The germline gives CDR1 SGHRS, CDR2 YFSETQ. The CDR3 contains 13 residues. With 4 bases clipped from V and 6 bases from J, the junction kept 3 bases outside the gene matches. The CDR3 loop is CASSPDRGKTQYF. CDR3 in DNA: TGCGCCAGCAGCCCGGACAGGGGGAAGACCCAGTACTTC. Full variable domain (rest looked up from reference TRBV5-1 and TRBJ2-5): KAGVTQTPRYLIKTRGQQVTLSCSPISGHRSVSWYQQTPGQGLQFLFEYFSETQRNKGNFPGRFSGRQFSNSRSEMNVSTLELGDSALYLCASSPDRGKTQYFGPGTRLLVL.

The genes are TRBV29-1 and TRBJ1-2, with D perhaps matching TRBD1 (5 bases). Trimming cost V 3 bases and J 2 bases, with 10 bases left between them. Germline assignment: CDR1 SQVTM and CDR2 ANQGSEA. The CDR3 has 13 amino acids. CDR3 in DNA: TGCAGCGTTGAGCCGGGGGACAACTATGGCTACACCTTC. It yields the protein CSVEPGDNYGYTF.

This clonotype has ten or more counts. V gene TRBV2 combines with J gene TRBJ1-1; the match to TRBD1 covers 9 bases. Germline loops: CDR1 SNHLY, CDR2 FYNNEI. CDR3 length: 15 residues. V gave up 5 bases and J gave up 4 bases; unmatched junction bases: 8. CDR3 nucleotides: TGTGCCAGCAGTCAACAGGGGGCCGGCAGCACTGAAGCTTTCTTT. This sequence encodes CASSQQGAGSTEAFF.

In this sample, this clonotype turned up a few times. The chain recombines TRBV3-1 with TRBJ2-7; D is uncertain. The CDR3 contains 15 residues. The germline CDR1 and CDR2 sequences are LGHDT and YNNKEL (reference sequence). Trimming removed 4 bases at V and 1 base at J, with 14 bases between. The CDR3 region has the DNA TGTGCCAGCAGCCTTCTGGGGTACGGTTCCTACGAGCAGTACTTC. This translates into CASSLLGYGSYEQYF.

The chain couples TRBV7-9 to TRBJ2-7, with D hard to call. Germline V gene data show CDR1 as SEHNR and CDR2 as FQNEAQ (reference sequence). The CDR3 is 14 amino acids. V was pared by 11 bases and J by 3 bases, with 20 bases between. The CDR3 nucleotides are TGTGCCGGCACCCCCAGGTCACCCTACTACGAGCAGTACTTC. Its protein product is CAGTPRSPYYEQYF. Together with reference TRBV7-9 and TRBJ2-7, the CDR3 gives the full variable domain: DTGVSQNPRHKITKRGQNVTFRCDPISEHNRLYWYRQTLGQGPEFLTYFQNEAQLEKSRLLSDRFSAERPKGSFSTLEIQRTEQGDSAMYLCAGTPRSPYYEQYFGPGTRLTVT.

This rearrangement joins TRBV2 to TRBJ2-4; D is possibly TRBD2 (6 bases). Per the germline V gene, CDR1 is SNHLY and CDR2 is FYNNEI. This CDR3 region has 15 residues. Trimming left V 8 bases short and J 2 bases short, with 16 bases between. CDR3 loop: CASGIGGAPKNIQYF. In DNA form, the CDR3 reads TGTGCCAGCGGTATCGGGGGAGCTCCCAAAAACATTCAGTACTTC.

In DNA form, the CDR3 reads TGCAGTGCTAGTCGGGGGGAAGAGACCCAGTACTTC. Its translation is CSASRGEETQYF. The chain couples TRBV20-1 to TRBJ2-5, with TRBD2 identical over 7 bases. Germline assignment: CDR1 DFQATT and CDR2 SNEGSKA (reference sequence). Trimming removed 3 bases from V and 3 bases from J; junction bases left unmatched: 1. The CDR3 is 12 amino acids.

Only a few counts were recorded for this clonotype. V usage is TRBV19 and J usage is TRBJ2-1; D remains unclear. V lost 0 bases and J lost 5, with 8 bases in between. Germline V lookup: CDR1 LNHDA, CDR2 SQIVND (reference sequence). CDR3 length equals 14 residues. CDR3 coding DNA: TGTGCCAGTAGTATAGAGGTCGGAAACAATGAGCAGTTCTTC. The encoded protein is CASSIEVGNNEQFF.

This clonotype was observed at least ten times. The chain is built from TRBV10-3 and TRBJ2-7; TRBD2 agrees at 7 bases. Germline lookup yields CDR1 ENHRY and CDR2 SYGVKD. V trimming: 3 bases; J trimming: 3 bases; junction bases outside the gene matches: 5. CDR3 length: 14 residues. CDR3 DNA sequence: TGTGCCATCAGTGAAGGAGCTAGCGGCTACGAGCAGTACTTC. The encoded protein is CAISEGASGYEQYF.